This T cell receptor (beta chain) was sequenced during a study of blood T cell repertoires in COVID-19. Turning to the study itself: COVID-19 samples collected from the United States, Italy and Spain covered acute and convalescent phases. Sample material is recorded as cDNA or gDNA derived from T cells, B-cell-depleted T cells, or PBMCs.

This CDR3 comprises 13 residues. Per germline, CDR1 MRHNA and CDR2 SNTAGT. The V and J ends lost 6 bases and 8 bases, in that order; junction bases with no gene match: 6. Profiling relied on immunoSEQ multiplex PCR, and the TCRdb table lists in-frame clones only, not all of them. The sample has about 120,000 clones, around four fifths seen once. The rearrangement links TRBV6-4 to TRBJ2-2, with 7 bases that match TRBD1. Input material: peripheral blood. This TCR came from a woman in her 70s with acute or convalescent COVID-19. The CDR3 DNA sequence: TGTGCCAGCAGCCCAGACAGGGCTGGGGAGCTGTTTTTT. This translates into CASSPDRAGELFF.